What follows are 17 T cell receptor beta chains derived from one specimen sequenced in a study of T cells in Graves' hyperthyroidism and ophthalmopathy. The CDR3 regions of TCR beta were amplified from RNA transcripts. The HTBI primer set was used in a first-round RT-PCR of the TCR CDR3. TCRdb passed the multiplex PCR reads through MiXCR, listing each CDR3 protein once. The table lists roughly 100,000 distinct CDR3 sequences, about 37% of them singletons. What was sequenced was peripheral blood or thyroid tissue (not recorded which). The source of these receptors is a woman in her thirties with Graves' hyperthyroidism.

As for this clonotype: A read error may be the cause here, since a much bigger clone is one base away. The chain recombines TRBV7-2 with TRBJ2-7; maybe TRBD1 (5 bases). V lost 6 bases to trimming and J lost 1 base, with 19 bases between them. Germline V gives CDR1 SGHTA, CDR2 FQGNSA. This CDR3 comprises 16 residues. In nucleotides, the CDR3 is TGTGCCAGCAGTTCATCTGTGGACACTACATCCTACGAGCAGTACTTC. Protein product: CASSSSVDTTSYEQYF.

This clonotype was counted at least ten times. The chain carries TRBV2 and TRBJ1-5; no firm D call. CDR1 is SNHLY, CDR2 FYNNEI, per germline. V was pared by 11 bases and J by 3 bases, with 14 bases between. CDR3 size: 13 residues. The CDR3 sequence is CASQGRFNQPQHF. DNA for the CDR3: TGTGCCTCCCAAGGCAGATTCAATCAGCCCCAGCATTTT.

This clonotype was picked up many times. This chain links TRBV7-9 with TRBJ2-7, with D unresolved. This CDR3 spans 14 amino acids. Germline V gene sequence: CDR1 SEHNR, CDR2 FQNEAQ (reference sequence). Trimming removed 1 base from V and 2 bases from J, with 9 bases in between. The CDR3 loop reads CASSLVGRPYEQYF. CDR3 in DNA: TGTGCCAGCAGCTTAGTAGGGCGTCCCTACGAGCAGTACTTC.

About this clonotype: The conserved closing phenylalanine or tryptophan is absent in this CDR3, likely reflecting a read error. V and J are TRBV5-4 and TRBJ2-3, with 9 bases identical to TRBD1. Germline trimming cut 2 bases from V and 4 bases from J; bases unmatched to any gene: 8. The CDR3 runs to 16 residues. Germline V gene sequence: CDR1 SGHNT, CDR2 YYREEE (reference sequence). The chain's CDR3 is CASSFRSGQGPDTQYL. CDR3 bases: TGTGCCAGCAGCTTCCGATCGGGACAGGGACCAGATACGCAGTATCTG.

The rearrangement links TRBV20-1 to TRBJ2-5, with D unclear. CDR3 length: 14 residues. Germline lookup yields CDR1 DFQATT and CDR2 SNEGSKA (reference sequence). V was cut by 4 bases and J by 5 bases, with 17 bases left in between. This chain's CDR3 is CSATRLGIGETQYF. CDR3 coding DNA: TGCAGTGCTACCCGCCTGGGAATCGGGGAGACCCAGTACTTC.

This clonotype was recorded many times. This chain connects TRBV11-2 to TRBJ2-2; unclear D gene. From germline, CDR1 is SGHAT and CDR2 FQNNGV. V was cut by 5 bases and J by 3 bases, with 10 bases left in between. This CDR3 contains 14 residues. The CDR3 loop reads CASSPRSYTGELFF. In nucleotides, the CDR3 is TGTGCCAGCAGCCCCCGGAGCTACACCGGGGAGCTGTTTTTT.

This clonotype was seen ten or more times. The rearrangement uses TRBV10-3 and TRBJ2-3, with D maybe TRBD1 (6 bases). V was shortened by 6 bases and J by 5 bases, with 12 bases between the two germline ends. This CDR3 spans 13 amino acids. Germline CDR1 and CDR2: ENHRY and SYGVKD. CDR3 region: CAIRQGEGDTQYF. The CDR3 region has the DNA TGTGCCATCAGACAGGGTGAGGGAGATACGCAGTATTTT.

Turning to this clonotype: Just one base apart from a much larger clone, this may be a read error. The chain employs TRBV5-1 and TRBJ1-4; perhaps TRBD1 as D (6 bases). The CDR3 has 15 amino acids. The V gene's germline CDR1 is SGHRS and CDR2 YFSETQ. The CDR3 loop reads CASSFGGAFNEKLSF. In DNA, the CDR3 is TGCGCCAGCAGCTTCGGGGGCGCTTTTAATGAAAAACTGTCTTTT.

The V call is TRBV6-5, the J call TRBJ2-7; D possibly corresponds to TRBD1 (6 bases). V gave up 7 bases and J gave up 2 bases, with 15 bases separating them. CDR3 length: 14 amino acids. Germline V CDR1 and CDR2: MNHEY, SVGAGI. CDR3 coding DNA: TGTGCCAGCAAACGGGACACCACTGCCTACGAGCAGTACTTC. Translated, it gives CASKRDTTAYEQYF.

This sequence joins TRBV27 and TRBJ2-7; D possibly uses TRBD1 or TRBD2 (5 bases each). Per the germline V gene, CDR1 is MNHEY and CDR2 is SMNVEV (reference sequence). Trimming removed 6 bases at V and 7 bases at J, with 19 bases between. This CDR3 is built from 14 residues. The CDR3 DNA reads as TGTGCCAGCAGCCCGGGTCCAGGGAGTTTAGAGCAGTACTTC. It codes for CASSPGPGSLEQYF.

Only one count was recorded for this clonotype. V is TRBV20-1 and J is TRBJ1-6; D remains ambiguous. The CDR3 sequence is 13 residues long. Trimming removed 3 bases from V and 9 bases from J, with 12 bases in between. Germline lookup yields CDR1 DFQATT and CDR2 SNEGSKA (reference sequence). The CDR3: CSARSGIRSPLHF. CDR3 bases: TGCAGTGCTAGGTCGGGGATCCGTTCACCCCTCCACTTT.

This clonotype occurred many times. The chain is built from TRBV28 and TRBJ1-5, with 8 positions matching TRBD1. The CDR3 runs 15 residues. J was trimmed by 3 bases and V by 5 bases; bases with no gene match: 6. Germline CDR1 is MDHEN and CDR2 is SYDVKM. CDR3: CASSPGGSYNQPQHF. Here the CDR3 DNA reads TGTGCCAGCAGTCCAGGGGGCTCCTACAATCAGCCCCAGCATTTT.

This clonotype was recorded at least ten times. This chain connects TRBV10-3 to TRBJ2-5; no definite D call. Germline V gene data show CDR1 as ENHRY and CDR2 as SYGVKD. The germline V and J ends were trimmed by 0 bases and 1 base, with 6 bases remaining between them. This CDR3 comprises 14 residues. CDR3 DNA: TGTGCCATCAGTGAGTCGACAAGCCAAGAGACCCAGTACTTC. Translated, it gives CAISESTSQETQYF.

Many counts were recorded for this clonotype. The V call is TRBV24-1, the J call TRBJ1-2; 8 bases are a match to TRBD1. Trimming took 4 bases from V and 7 from J; bases not matched to a gene: 4. From germline, CDR1 is KGHDR and CDR2 SFDVKD. The CDR3 runs 13 residues. The DNA for the CDR3 is TGTGCCACCAGTGACTTAGGACAGGGTGGCTACACCTTC. Translated: CATSDLGQGGYTF.

As for this clonotype: The junction departs from germline at one end; a sequencing error may be responsible. The chain is built from TRBV7-8 and TRBJ1-1; TRBD1 is a possible D gene (5 bases). The germline gives CDR1 SGHVS, CDR2 FQNEAQ. CDR3 length: 14 residues. CDR3 in amino acids: CASSPTVMDTEASF. In DNA, the CDR3 is TGTGCCAGCAGCCCGACAGTCATGGACACTGAAGCTTCCTTT.

DNA of the CDR3: TGTGCCACCAGCAGCTTGGGTGCGCTTGGGACTATAGAGCAGTACTTC. Amino acid sequence: CATSSLGALGTIEQYF. This chain uses TRBV15 with TRBJ2-7, with 7 bases aligning to TRBD2. The V segment lost 3 bases and the J segment 7 bases; nucleotides outside the gene matches: 15. CDR3 size: 16 residues. CDR1 LNHNV and CDR2 YYDKDF come from the germline V gene (reference sequence).

Points on this clonotype: The CDR3 does not close with the conserved phenylalanine or tryptophan, likely indicating a read error. The DNA is omitted, as the CDR3 cannot be located on it reliably, and the CDR3 follows TCRdb's listing. CDR3 sequence: CASRYGTS. V is TRBV6-2 or TRBV6-3 and J is TRBJ2-6. The CDR3 has 8 residues if both end residues are counted. Germline lookup yields CDR1 MNHEY and CDR2 SVGEGT.